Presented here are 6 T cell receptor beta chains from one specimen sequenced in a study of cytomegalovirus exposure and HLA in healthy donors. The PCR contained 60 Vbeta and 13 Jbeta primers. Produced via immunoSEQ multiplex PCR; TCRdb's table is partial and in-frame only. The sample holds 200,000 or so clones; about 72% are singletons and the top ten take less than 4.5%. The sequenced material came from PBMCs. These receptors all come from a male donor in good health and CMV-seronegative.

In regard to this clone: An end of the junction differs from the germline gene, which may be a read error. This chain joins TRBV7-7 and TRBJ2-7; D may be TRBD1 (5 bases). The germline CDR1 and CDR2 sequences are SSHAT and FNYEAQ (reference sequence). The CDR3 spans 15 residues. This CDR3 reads CASSLGQGLSYEQYF. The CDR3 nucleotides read TGTGCTAGCAGCTTAGGGCAGGGCCTCTCCTACGAGCAGTACTTC.

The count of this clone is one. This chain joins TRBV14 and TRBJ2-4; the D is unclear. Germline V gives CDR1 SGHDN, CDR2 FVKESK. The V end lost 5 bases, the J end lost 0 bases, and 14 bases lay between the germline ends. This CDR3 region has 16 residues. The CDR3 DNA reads TGTGCCAGCAGCGAAAGTTCGGGTATAGCCAAAAACATTCAGTACTTC. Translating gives CASSESSGIAKNIQYF.

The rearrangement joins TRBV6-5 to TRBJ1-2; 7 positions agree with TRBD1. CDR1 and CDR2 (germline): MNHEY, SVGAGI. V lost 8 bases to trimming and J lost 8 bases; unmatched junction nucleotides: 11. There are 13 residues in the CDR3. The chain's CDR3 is CASLKGAGRGYTF. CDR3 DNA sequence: TGTGCCAGCCTTAAGGGGGCGGGTCGCGGCTACACCTTC.

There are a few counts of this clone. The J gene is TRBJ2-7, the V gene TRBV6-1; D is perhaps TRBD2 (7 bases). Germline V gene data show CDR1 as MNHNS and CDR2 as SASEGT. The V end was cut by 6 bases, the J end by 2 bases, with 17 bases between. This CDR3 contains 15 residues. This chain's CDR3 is CASSVAGGRAYEQYF. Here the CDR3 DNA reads TGTGCCAGCAGCGTTGCCGGGGGGCGCGCCTACGAGCAGTACTTC.

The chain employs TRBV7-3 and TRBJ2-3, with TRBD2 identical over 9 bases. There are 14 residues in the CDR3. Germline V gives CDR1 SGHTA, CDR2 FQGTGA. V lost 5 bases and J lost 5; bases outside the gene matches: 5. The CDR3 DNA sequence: TGTGCCAGCAGCCGGGGACTAGCTGGAGATACGCAGTATTTT. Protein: CASSRGLAGDTQYF. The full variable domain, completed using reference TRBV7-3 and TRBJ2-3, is GAGVSQTPSNKVTEKGKYVELRCDPISGHTALYWYRQSLGQGPEFLIYFQGTGAADDSGLPNDRFFAVRPEGSVSTLKIQRTERGDSAVYLCASSRGLAGDTQYFGPGTRLTVL.

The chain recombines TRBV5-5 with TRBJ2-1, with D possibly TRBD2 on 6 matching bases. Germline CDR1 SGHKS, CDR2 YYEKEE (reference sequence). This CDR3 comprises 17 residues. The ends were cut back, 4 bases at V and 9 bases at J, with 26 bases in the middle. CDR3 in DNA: TGTGCCAGCAGCCCACGACTGGGTAGCGGCCGGTGGAGTGAGCAGTTCTTC. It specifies CASSPRLGSGRWSEQFF.